One and the same sample provided the 23 T cell receptor beta chains below, sequenced in a study of OX40 agonist ivuxolimab in advanced cancers. Produced via immunoSEQ multiplex PCR; TCRdb's table is partial and in-frame only. The sample yields some 95,000 clones, approximately 85% seen once. The material was CD4+ or CD8+ T cells sorted from blood, obtained in a trial of the OX40 agonist ivuxolimab. The receptor set was obtained from an adult with an advanced solid tumor such as melanoma, head and neck, liver or kidney cancer.

This chain uses TRBV19 with TRBJ2-5, with D perhaps TRBD1 (5 bases). The CDR3 runs 15 residues. CDR1 is LNHDA and CDR2 is SQIVND in the germline V gene (reference sequence). Trimming cost V 1 base and J 3 bases, with 12 bases left between them. The CDR3 protein is CASSIANRPKETQYF. CDR3 in DNA: TGTGCCAGTAGTATAGCCAACAGGCCTAAAGAGACCCAGTACTTC.

The chain's CDR3 is CASSLGDTRFGETQYF. The CDR3 nucleotides are TGTGCCAGCAGCTTGGGGGACACTCGTTTCGGAGAGACCCAGTACTTC. This chain connects TRBV7-9 to TRBJ2-5; D may be TRBD1 (6 bases). The germline V gene encodes CDR1 SEHNR and CDR2 FQNEAQ (reference sequence). V was cut by 3 bases and J by 4 bases, with 18 bases left in between. The CDR3 is 16 amino acids.

V and J are TRBV9 and TRBJ2-3, with 7 bases lining up with TRBD2. Germline-derived CDR1 and CDR2 are SGDLS and YYNGEE. V trimming: 0 bases; J trimming: 2 bases; junction bases outside the gene matches: 15. The CDR3 has 19 residues. In DNA form, the CDR3 reads TGTGCCAGCAGCGTAGCCCCCTTTAGCGGGCCCCTCATCACAGATACGCAGTATTTT. It encodes CASSVAPFSGPLITDTQYF.

This clone was picked up a small number of times. The chain has TRBV6-1 and TRBJ1-5; possibly TRBD1 for D (6 bases). Looked up from germline, CDR1 is MNHNS and CDR2 is SASEGT. The V end lost 4 bases, the J end lost 7 bases, and 11 bases lay between the germline ends. The CDR3 length is 13 residues. The CDR3 loop is CASSVDSRQPQHF. The CDR3 bases are TGTGCCAGCAGTGTGGACAGTCGGCAGCCCCAGCATTTT.

This clone has only a few counts. The same CDR3 can be traced to other DNA sequences in this sample. The rearrangement joins TRBV19 to TRBJ2-2; unclear D gene. V lost 2 bases and J lost 1, with 5 bases in between. The germline V gene has CDR1 LNHDA and CDR2 SQIVND (reference sequence). The CDR3 covers 14 residues. Written as DNA, the CDR3 is TGTGCCAGTAGTATATCCCAGAACACCGGGGAGCTGTTTTTT. As protein: CASSISQNTGELFF.

The chain links TRBV30 to TRBJ1-5; D call uncertain. The CDR3 has 13 residues. Germline loops: CDR1 GTSNPN, CDR2 SVGIG (reference sequence). V lost 4 bases and J 4 bases, leaving 11 bases between the germline ends. Written as DNA, the CDR3 is TGTGCCTGGACGACTCTGGCTAATCAGCCCCAGCATTTT. This translates into CAWTTLANQPQHF.

The rearrangement uses TRBV6-1 and TRBJ1-2; D possibly corresponds to TRBD1 (5 bases). Looked up from germline, CDR1 is MNHNS and CDR2 is SASEGT. The CDR3 spans 17 residues. V gave up 0 bases and J gave up 8 bases, with 22 bases separating them. The DNA of the CDR3 is TGTGCCAGCAGTGAAGCGGTAGGGGTGGGGCAAGGCGCCGGCTACACCTTC. Translating gives CASSEAVGVGQGAGYTF.

This chain connects TRBV4-1 to TRBJ2-1; tentatively, D is TRBD1 or TRBD2 (5 bases each). Germline V CDR1 and CDR2: MGHRA, YSYEKL. The CDR3 extends over 12 amino acids. The V end lost 1 base, the J end lost 11 bases, and 9 bases lay between the germline ends. CDR3 amino acids: CASSQVLGQQFF. CDR3 in DNA: TGCGCCAGCAGCCAAGTCTTGGGACAGCAGTTCTTC.

The J gene is TRBJ2-1, the V gene TRBV5-4, with D unclear. V lost 4 bases to trimming and J lost 0 bases, with 11 bases between them. Germline lookup yields CDR1 SGHNT and CDR2 YYREEE (reference sequence). The CDR3 length is 15 residues. The CDR3 DNA is TGTGCCAGCAGCACTAAAGGCCCCTCCTACAATGAGCAGTTCTTC. Translating it yields CASSTKGPSYNEQFF. The full variable domain, rest sourced from reference TRBV5-4 and TRBJ2-1, is ETGVTQSPTHLIKTRGQQVTLRCSSQSGHNTVSWYQQALGQGPQFIFQYYREEENGRGNFPPRFSGLQFPNYSSELNVNALELDDSALYLCASSTKGPSYNEQFFGPGTRLTVL.

Comments on this clone: This may arise from a read error, as a much more abundant clone is one base away. The V gene is TRBV7-9, the J gene TRBJ2-2; D is uncertain. Germline CDR1 SEHNR, CDR2 FQNEAQ (reference sequence). The CDR3 covers 13 residues. V lost 5 bases and J 9 bases, leaving 13 bases between the germline ends. CDR3 sequence reads: CASSPSFTRELFF. The DNA for the CDR3 is TGTGCCAGCAGCCCCTCCTTTACCAGGGAGCTGTTTTTT.

This chain uses TRBV11-1 with TRBJ2-7, with a tentative D call TRBD1 (5 bases). Per the germline V gene, CDR1 is SGHAT and CDR2 is FQDESV (reference sequence). V lost 5 bases to trimming and J lost 4 bases, with 9 bases between them. The CDR3 consists of 12 residues. CDR3 region: CASSPDSYEQYF. CDR3 sequence (DNA): TGTGCCAGCAGCCCCGACAGTTACGAGCAGTACTTC.

The chain joins TRBV27 to TRBJ2-7, with D possibly matching TRBD1 (7 bases). The CDR3 sequence is 14 residues long. Deletions cut 7 bases from V and 6 bases from J, with 19 bases between. CDR1 MNHEY and CDR2 SMNVEV come from the germline V gene (reference sequence). As DNA, the CDR3 is TGTGCCAGCAAGGCTTACAGGGGAGGTCGCGAGCAGTACTTC. Its protein product is CASKAYRGGREQYF.

V is TRBV7-9 and J is TRBJ2-1; D remains unclear. This CDR3 comprises 15 residues. Trimming stripped 2 bases from V and 0 bases from J, with 8 bases between. Germline CDR1 and CDR2: SEHNR and FQNEAQ (reference sequence). CDR3 in amino acids: CASSLSADSYNEQFF. In DNA form, the CDR3 reads TGTGCCAGCAGCTTATCGGCTGACTCCTACAATGAGCAGTTCTTC.

This clone appeared a single time. This chain connects TRBV14 to TRBJ1-6; no firm D call. Germline V gene sequence: CDR1 SGHDN, CDR2 FVKESK. Trimming removed 3 bases at V and 7 bases at J, with 7 bases between. The CDR3 has 13 amino acids. The CDR3 DNA reads as TGTGCCAGCAGCCAGACGATAAATTCACCCCTCCACTTT. Protein: CASSQTINSPLHF. The entire variable domain, with the rest obtained from reference TRBV14 and TRBJ1-6, is as follows: EAGVTQFPSHSVIEKGQTVTLRCDPISGHDNLYWYRRVMGKEIKFLLHFVKESKQDESGMPNNRFLAERTGGTYSTLKVQPAELEDSGVYFCASSQTINSPLHFGNGTRLTVT.

V gene TRBV27 combines with J gene TRBJ2-1; 7 nucleotides agree with TRBD2. The CDR3 sequence is 17 residues long. In germline, CDR1 is MNHEY, CDR2 SMNVEV (reference sequence). J gave up 4 bases and V 0 bases, and 9 bases lay outside the gene matches. CDR3 DNA: TGTGCCAGCAGTTTATCGGATCCTAGCGGAGGATACAATGAGCAGTTCTTC. Protein sequence: CASSLSDPSGGYNEQFF.

This chain joins TRBV5-1 and TRBJ2-5, with 16 bases matching TRBD2. There are 16 residues in the CDR3. Per the germline V gene, CDR1 is SGHRS and CDR2 is YFSETQ. After removal of 4 bases from V and 5 bases from J, the junction contained 5 bases not matched to a gene. In nucleotides, the CDR3 is TGCGCCAGCAGCGCCGGGACTAGCGGGAGGGAGGAGACCCAGTACTTC. Protein sequence: CASSAGTSGREETQYF.

The CDR3 bases are TGTGCCAGCAGCGTAGGGGCTAGCGGGAGTGGGGTTTACGAGCAGTACTTC. Translated, it gives CASSVGASGSGVYEQYF. V is TRBV9 and J is TRBJ2-7; TRBD2 matches 10 bases. The CDR3 spans 17 residues. V lost 0 bases, J lost 4 bases, and 10 bases stayed unmatched. The germline gives CDR1 SGDLS, CDR2 YYNGEE.

The gene calls are TRBV30 and TRBJ2-7; D might be TRBD2 (6 bases). CDR1 is GTSNPN, CDR2 SVGIG, per germline (reference sequence). This CDR3 is built from 14 residues. Trimming shortened V by 4 bases and J by 1 base, and 14 bases separated the two germline ends. The CDR3 nucleotides are TGTGCCTGGATCGCGAGGCGGGGTTCCTACGAGCAGTACTTC. Residues: CAWIARRGSYEQYF.

The gene calls are TRBV7-9 and TRBJ2-3; possible D gene TRBD1, 6 bases. Trimming took 5 bases from V and 6 from J, leaving 12 bases between them. The germline V gene has CDR1 SEHNR and CDR2 FQNEAQ (reference sequence). The CDR3 spans 13 residues. This CDR3 reads CASSINTGDTQYF. The DNA for the CDR3 is TGTGCCAGCAGCATAAACACAGGGGATACGCAGTATTTT.

The chain is built from TRBV10-3 and TRBJ1-5; the D is unclear. Germline V gene sequence: CDR1 ENHRY, CDR2 SYGVKD. This CDR3 has 14 residues. V gave up 3 bases and J gave up 0 bases, with 6 bases separating them. In DNA, the CDR3 is TGTGCCATCAGTGAACAATATAGCAATCAGCCCCAGCATTTT. It specifies CAISEQYSNQPQHF.

J is TRBJ1-5 and V is TRBV15; 8 bases align to TRBD1. Trimming cost V 3 bases and J 7 bases; bases outside gene matches: 8. The CDR3 sequence is 15 residues long. Germline loops: CDR1 LNHNV, CDR2 YYDKDF (reference sequence). CDR3 DNA: TGTGCCACCAGCAGTCTGACAGGGGCTGGACAGCCCCAGCATTTT. Translation: CATSSLTGAGQPQHF.

Regarding this clone: This specimen includes other DNA sequences encoding the same CDR3. V is TRBV4-1 and J is TRBJ2-7; 13 bases are shared with TRBD2. Per germline, CDR1 MGHRA and CDR2 YSYEKL. CDR3 length equals 15 residues. Germline trimming cut 3 bases from V and 3 bases from J; bases unmatched to any gene: 2. CDR3 loop: CASSQGTSGIYEQYF. CDR3 DNA sequence: TGCGCCAGCAGCCAGGGGACTAGCGGGATCTACGAGCAGTACTTC.

The chain is built from TRBV28 and TRBJ2-5; D not certain. This CDR3 comprises 13 residues. V shed 1 base and J shed 7 bases, with 10 bases lying between them. Germline V gene data show CDR1 as MDHEN and CDR2 as SYDVKM. CDR3 DNA sequence: TGTGCCAGCAGTTTATTAGGTTTGGGGACCCAGTACTTC. It encodes CASSLLGLGTQYF. The full variable domain, with the rest looked up from reference TRBV28 and TRBJ2-5, is DVKVTQSSRYLVKRTGEKVFLECVQDMDHENMFWYRQDPGLGLRLIYFSYDVKMKEKGDIPEGYSVSREKKERFSLILESASTNQTSMYLCASSLLGLGTQYFGPGTRLLVL.